Following are 12 T cell receptor beta chains from one sample sequenced in a study of cytomegalovirus exposure and HLA in healthy donors. The PCR contained 60 Vbeta and 13 Jbeta primers. The table came from immunoSEQ multiplex PCR; TCRdb's copy has only in-frame clones and leaves some out. The top ten clones hold over 1% of a sample with about 140,000 clones, 73% of them seen once. The sequenced sample was PBMCs. These receptors came from a middle-aged woman in good health and CMV-seronegative.

The chain uses TRBV19 and TRBJ1-4, with D perhaps TRBD1 (5 bases). Germline CDR1 reads LNHDA; CDR2 reads SQIVND (reference sequence). This CDR3 has 11 residues. V lost 5 bases and J lost 10, with 8 bases in between. The CDR3 spells CASSQGGKLFF. The CDR3 region has the DNA TGTGCCAGTAGTCAGGGCGGAAAACTGTTTTTT. Using reference TRBV19 and TRBJ1-4 for the parts outside the CDR3, the full variable domain is DGGITQSPKYLFRKEGQNVTLSCEQNLNHDAMYWYRQDPGQGLRLIYYSQIVNDFQKGDIAEGYSVSREKKESFPLTVTSAQKNPTAFYLCASSQGGKLFFGSGTQLSVL.

V and J are TRBV27 and TRBJ2-3, with a weak D call TRBD2 (5 bases). CDR3 length: 15 residues. Trimming left V 6 bases short and J 4 bases short, with 17 bases between. From germline, CDR1 is MNHEY and CDR2 SMNVEV (reference sequence). This CDR3 reads CASRLEASRPDTQYF. CDR3 DNA: TGTGCCAGCAGACTGGAGGCCAGTAGGCCAGATACGCAGTATTTT.

The rearrangement joins TRBV28 to TRBJ2-3; D may be TRBD2 (7 bases). Germline V gene lookup returns CDR1 MDHEN and CDR2 SYDVKM. With 7 bases removed from V and 2 bases from J, the gap between germline ends came to 13 bases. The CDR3 spans 14 residues. CDR3 protein: CASTEGGDTDTQYF. The CDR3 DNA reads TGTGCCAGCACCGAGGGGGGGGACACAGATACGCAGTATTTT.

This rearrangement joins TRBV27 to TRBJ1-2, with 10 bases that match TRBD1. V was clipped by 8 bases and J by 7 bases; unmatched bases: 10. CDR1 is MNHEY, CDR2 SMNVEV, per germline (reference sequence). The CDR3 length is 14 residues. In nucleotides, the CDR3 is TGTGCCAGCGCTCCCACCGGGACAGGGGTTGGCTACACCTTC. This gives the protein CASAPTGTGVGYTF.

V is TRBV10-3 and J is TRBJ1-5, with TRBD1 as a possible D gene (5 bases). From germline, CDR1 is ENHRY and CDR2 SYGVKD. The CDR3 runs 17 residues. Deletions cut 1 base from V and 3 bases from J, with 16 bases between. The CDR3 loop is CAISEFVDTFNNQPQHF. In DNA, the CDR3 is TGTGCCATCAGTGAGTTTGTGGACACCTTTAACAATCAGCCCCAGCATTTT.

The chain joins TRBV5-1 to TRBJ2-5, with D possibly being TRBD2 (6 bases). The DNA end lines up better with TRBJ2-7; the J call may be wrong. The germline V gene has CDR1 SGHRS and CDR2 YFSETQ. This CDR3 spans 13 amino acids. The CDR3 sequence: CASSAGPRDEQYF. CDR3 DNA sequence: TGCGCCAGCAGCGCGGGACCCAGAGACGAGCAGTACTTC.

The V and J genes are TRBV29-1 and TRBJ2-3; tentative D call: TRBD1 (5 bases). Deletions cut 4 bases from V and 2 bases from J, with 10 bases between. The CDR3 has 13 amino acids. Per the germline V gene, CDR1 is SQVTM and CDR2 is ANQGSEA. The CDR3 bases are TGCAGCGTTGGTCACAGGCTCACAGATACGCAGTATTTT. This gives the protein CSVGHRLTDTQYF.

This clone was observed a handful of times. The genes are TRBV6-5 and TRBJ1-1; 9 nucleotides line up with TRBD1. CDR3 length: 13 amino acids. V was clipped by 5 bases and J by 8 bases; unmatched bases: 6. Germline loops: CDR1 MNHEY, CDR2 SVGAGI. For the CDR3, the DNA is TGTGCCAGCAGTATGGGGACAGGGCGGGAAGCTTTCTTT. Its protein is CASSMGTGREAFF.

About this clone: Germline is not matched at one junction end, which may reflect a read error. The J gene is TRBJ2-5, the V gene TRBV7-7; 11 positions agree with TRBD2. The CDR3 spans 15 residues. CDR1 is SSHAT, CDR2 FNYEAQ, per germline (reference sequence). In DNA form, the CDR3 reads TGTGCTAGCAGCTTAAGTCTAGCGGGGGGAGAGACCCAGTACTTC. This sequence encodes CASSLSLAGGETQYF.

The chain uses TRBV19 and TRBJ1-1; 9 bases agree with TRBD1. The CDR3 contains 14 residues. V lost 5 bases and J lost 5; bases outside the gene matches: 6. CDR1 LNHDA and CDR2 SQIVND come from the germline V gene (reference sequence). CDR3 protein: CASSAGQGTTEAFF. The CDR3, as DNA: TGTGCCAGTAGTGCCGGACAGGGGACGACTGAAGCTTTCTTT.

This sequence joins TRBV7-2 and TRBJ1-2; the D is unclear. The CDR3 is made up of 18 amino acids. Trimming took off 1 base at V and 3 bases at J, with 21 bases between the two ends. CDR1 is SGHTA and CDR2 is FQGNSA in the germline V gene. CDR3 coding DNA: TGTGCCAGCAGCTTAGTGTCGGTGATACAGACCGGTGACTATGGCTACACCTTC. Amino acid sequence: CASSLVSVIQTGDYGYTF.

The V and J genes are TRBV18 and TRBJ2-2; unclear D gene. V was trimmed by 4 bases and J by 9 bases, leaving 12 bases between them. The length of the CDR3 is 13 residues. Germline CDR1 KGHSH, CDR2 LQKENI. CDR3 sequence: CASSQSSSRELFF. In DNA, the CDR3 is TGTGCCAGCTCACAAAGCTCCTCCAGGGAGCTGTTTTTT. The full variable domain, completed using reference TRBV18 and TRBJ2-2, is NAGVMQNPRHLVRRRGQEARLRCSPMKGHSHVYWYRQLPEEGLKFMVYLQKENIIDESGMPKERFSAEFPKEGPSILRIQQVVRGDSAAYFCASSQSSSRELFFGEGSRLTVL.